These T cell receptor beta chains were read from a single sample in a study of OX40 agonist ivuxolimab in advanced cancers. Data came from immunoSEQ multiplex PCR; TCRdb stores just in-frame clones and leaves some out. This sample has approximately 6,000 clones, with roughly 80% found just once. This sample comprised CD4+ or CD8+ T cells sorted from blood, obtained in a trial of the OX40 agonist ivuxolimab. The receptor set was obtained from an adult with an advanced solid tumor such as melanoma, head and neck, liver or kidney cancer. The CDR3 runs from the conserved cysteine through the conserved F or W. Fields, in order: CDR3 DNA, CDR3 protein, clone size, D gene, J gene, V gene. A D gene is named only where the DNA matches it firmly. Part of the rows lack a size; the others show once, few, many or a class for expanded clones.

TGTGCCAGCAGTTTGGGAACGGCCTACGAGCAGTACTTC | CASSLGTAYEQYF | NA | NA | TRBJ2-7 | TRBV28
TGTGCCTGGAGAGAGGGCGGTCAAGAGACCCAGTACTTC | CAWREGGQETQYF | NA | NA | TRBJ2-5 | TRBV30
TGTGCCAGCAGCCCCGACCACTACGAGCAGTACTTC | CASSPDHYEQYF | NA | NA | TRBJ2-7 | TRBV7-9
TGTGCCAGTCGGACAGGGCGCTCCAATCAGCCCCAGCATTTT | CASRTGRSNQPQHF | NA | TRBD1 | TRBJ1-5 | TRBV19
TGTGCCAGCAGCTTAGAAGTCTGGCAGTACTTC | CASSLEVWQYF | NA | NA | TRBJ2-7 | TRBV11-2
TGTGCCAGCAGTTACTCCCTTAACTATGGCTACACCTTC | CASSYSLNYGYTF | NA | NA | TRBJ1-2 | TRBV6-5
TGTGCCAGCAGTTACTGGGACAACTCCTATAATTCACCCCTCCACTTT | CASSYWDNSYNSPLHF | NA | NA | TRBJ1-6 | TRBV6-5
TGTGCCACCCGGGAGGGGCGTGACTACAATGAGCAGTTCTTC | CATREGRDYNEQFF | NA | TRBD2 | TRBJ2-1 | TRBV6-5
TGTGCCAGCAGTTGGGAGGGGGGGGGCAGGAAATTCTTC | CASSWEGGGRKFF | NA | NA | TRBJ2-1 | TRBV6-6
TGTGCCAGCAGTGCTCACTATGGCTACACCTTC | CASSAHYGYTF | NA | NA | TRBJ1-2 | TRBV28
TGCGCCAGCAGTCAAAGCAGGGAGCGGCCTTATAATTCACCCCTCCACTTT | CASSQSRERPYNSPLHF | NA | NA | TRBJ1-6 | TRBV23-1
TGTGCCAGTAGTGCTCTAGCGGGGGCTACCTACGAGCAGTACTTC | CASSALAGATYEQYF | NA | TRBD2 | TRBJ2-7 | TRBV19
TGTGCCAGCAGTTACGAGGCAGGAGCCTCCTACGAGCAGTACTTC | CASSYEAGASYEQYF | NA | NA | TRBJ2-7 | TRBV6-5
TGTGCCAGTAGTATAGACCCCGACAGGACGAACACCGGGGAGCTGTTTTTT | CASSIDPDRTNTGELFF | NA | NA | TRBJ2-2 | TRBV19
TGTGCCAGCAGCTTAGACGGGTCCACGGGTCAGCCCCAGCATTTT | CASSLDGSTGQPQHF | NA | NA | TRBJ1-5 | TRBV7-2
TGTGCCAGCACTTGGACAGGGGGGTCCTCTCAGCCCCAGCATTTT | CASTWTGGSSQPQHF | NA | TRBD1 | TRBJ1-5 | TRBV2
TGTGCCAGCAGCTTAGGGGGACAGTTCTACGAGCAGTACTTC | CASSLGGQFYEQYF | once | TRBD1 | TRBJ2-7 | TRBV7-9
TGTGCCAGCAGTTTTCTCGGGACAGGCCAAAAACTGTTTTTT | CASSFLGTGQKLFF | NA | TRBD1 | TRBJ1-4 | TRBV27
TGTGCCAGCAGCCCCGAGGGGGATTATGGCTACACCTTC | CASSPEGDYGYTF | NA | NA | TRBJ1-2 | TRBV5-4
TGTGCCAGCAGTGAAGCCGGGACTAGCGTTTACGAGCAGTACTTC | CASSEAGTSVYEQYF | few | TRBD2 | TRBJ2-7 | TRBV2
TGCGCCAGCAGCCCTGGGACAGGGGACTATGGCTACACCTTC | CASSPGTGDYGYTF | once | TRBD1 | TRBJ1-2 | TRBV4-3
TGTGCCAGCAGCCCGGTAAACGACTTTGAAAAACTGTTTTTT | CASSPVNDFEKLFF | NA | NA | TRBJ1-4 | TRBV7-9
TGTGCCAGCAGTTGGGGACAGGGGGTAGGCTACACCTTC | CASSWGQGVGYTF | once | TRBD1 | TRBJ1-2 | TRBV27
TGTGCCAGCAGTTTAAGGAAGACAGGCTACTCCTACGAGCAGTACTTC | CASSLRKTGYSYEQYF | few | NA | TRBJ2-7 | TRBV27
TGTGCCAGCAGCGCCGACAGGGGGCCCAATAATTCACCCCTCCACTTT | CASSADRGPNNSPLHF | NA | TRBD1 | TRBJ1-6 | TRBV9
TGTGCCAGCAGTTACTCAGGGCCCAATGAGCAGTTCTTC | CASSYSGPNEQFF | NA | NA | TRBJ2-1 | TRBV6-5
TGTGCCAGCAGGCCCGCTACAGTGAACACTGAAGCTTTCTTT | CASRPATVNTEAFF | once | NA | TRBJ1-1 | TRBV7-2
TGCGCCAGCAGCCAAGATTGGACAGGGAGTACCTACGAGCAGTACTTC | CASSQDWTGSTYEQYF | medium-sized | TRBD1 | TRBJ2-7 | TRBV4-3
TGTGCCAGCAGTTACGAGCGAATCGGGGGCTACACCTTC | CASSYERIGGYTF | NA | NA | TRBJ1-2 | TRBV6-5
TGTGCCAGCAGTTACACGGACAGGGGCCATAACAATGAGCAGTTCTTC | CASSYTDRGHNNEQFF | NA | TRBD1 | TRBJ2-1 | TRBV6-5
TGTGCCAGCAGTCAGACAGGGATAAACCCCATTCTACGAGTCTGGCAGTACTTC | CASSQTGINPILRVWQYF | NA | TRBD1 | TRBJ2-7 | TRBV27
TGTGCCAGCAGGGGGTTAGGGGAAGAGACCCAGTACTTC | CASRGLGEETQYF | NA | NA | TRBJ2-5 | TRBV9
TGTGCCAGCAGCGTAGGATCTTACCAGGGGAGGTTCGGGGAGCTGTTTTTT | CASSVGSYQGRFGELFF | NA | NA | TRBJ2-2 | TRBV9
TGTGCCAGCAGTGAAGGACAGGGGTCCAACGAGCAGTACTTC | CASSEGQGSNEQYF | few | TRBD1 | TRBJ2-7 | TRBV6-5
TGTGCCAGCAGTTACGGGTCCCCAGGGGGGGAGCTGTTTTTT | CASSYGSPGGELFF | NA | NA | TRBJ2-2 | TRBV5-6
TGTGCCAGCAGCTTACAGGCAAACATTCAGTACTTC | CASSLQANIQYF | medium-sized | NA | TRBJ2-4 | TRBV7-9
TGTGCCAGCAGCTTGTTACAGGGGGCGCACACTGAAGCTTTCTTT | CASSLLQGAHTEAFF | NA | TRBD1 | TRBJ1-1 | TRBV5-4
TGTGCCAGCAGCTCCGGGGGGCAGCCCCAGCATTTT | CASSSGGQPQHF | NA | NA | TRBJ1-5 | TRBV13
TGCAGTGCCGGGACAGGCACCTACGAGCAGTACTTC | CSAGTGTYEQYF | NA | TRBD1 | TRBJ2-7 | TRBV29-1
TGTGCCAGCAGCTTAGATTGGGACAGGGGGCAGGGCTACACCTTC | CASSLDWDRGQGYTF | NA | TRBD1 | TRBJ1-2 | TRBV7-9
TGTGCCAGCAGCGTAGTTGGTACTAGCGGGGAACAAGAGACCCAGTACTTC | CASSVVGTSGEQETQYF | NA | TRBD2 | TRBJ2-5 | TRBV9
TGTGCCAGCAGTTACGCGGGCACCCGATACTCCTACGAGCAGTACTTC | CASSYAGTRYSYEQYF | NA | NA | TRBJ2-7 | TRBV6-5
TGCGCCAGCAGCAGGGACAGGACCAACACTGAAGCTTTCTTT | CASSRDRTNTEAFF | NA | TRBD1 | TRBJ1-1 | TRBV5-1
TGTGCCAGCGAGCTTGCCCCGGGACAGGGGAGCACAGATACGCAGTATTTT | CASELAPGQGSTDTQYF | few | TRBD1 | TRBJ2-3 | TRBV5-4
TGTGCCAGCAGCTTCGGGGCCTACGAGCAGTACTTC | CASSFGAYEQYF | NA | NA | TRBJ2-7 | TRBV5-6
TGTGCCAGCAGCTCCCCGGGACTGCAAGAGACCCAGTACTTC | CASSSPGLQETQYF | once | NA | TRBJ2-5 | TRBV13
TGTGCCAGCAGTTACGGTCGGGAGATAGCCAAAAACATTCAGTACTTC | CASSYGREIAKNIQYF | NA | NA | TRBJ2-4 | TRBV6-5
TGTGCCAGCACCGTGGGTGGTTACTCTAGCACAGATACGCAGTATTTT | CASTVGGYSSTDTQYF | NA | NA | TRBJ2-3 | TRBV9